This record looks at one T cell receptor (beta chain) sequence and its context. This record belongs to a study of T-cell reconstitution after alpha-beta-depleted transplantation in children. Unique molecular identifiers were used in preparing the TCRbeta library. Each CDR3 protein is one row after TCRdb ran MiXCR on the PCR reads. The sample holds some 500,000 distinct CDR3 sequences, 15% to 20% seen once. Germline values: CDR1 LGHDT, CDR2 YNNKEL (reference sequence). The CDR3 is 17 amino acids. Unmatched junction bases numbered 7, after V lost 1 base and J lost 1 base. This specimen was PBMCs from the stem cell graft donor, taken from the stem cell graft. This clonotype was obtained from a human donor who donated a stem cell graft to a child with acute lymphoblastic leukemia. The J gene is TRBJ2-3, the V gene TRBV3-1, with 8 bases identical to TRBD2. This CDR3 reads CASSQVLGGLGTDTQYF. DNA for the CDR3: TGTGCCAGCAGCCAAGTTTTAGGGGGACTAGGCACAGATACGCAGTATTTT.